Below, 13 T cell receptor beta chains from the same sample are listed, as sequenced in a study of breast tumors, draining lymph nodes, adjacent tissues. Samples came from axillary lymph nodes draining the breast cancer. Each CDR3 protein gets one entry after TCRdb re-called the multiplex PCR reads with MiXCR. The sample yields 150,000 to 200,000 distinct CDR3 sequences, approximately 33% seen once. Sequencing was performed on axillary lymph node tissue. The receptors derive from a female donor with breast cancer. Some clones in this sample may be carry-over from other donors' samples.

This clonotype is termed medium-sized. The chain carries TRBV29-1 and TRBJ2-1; no definite D call. With 8 bases removed from V and 8 bases from J, the gap between germline ends came to 13 bases. The CDR3 is 11 amino acids. The germline gives CDR1 SQVTM, CDR2 ANQGSEA. CDR3 sequence: CSSRRFDEQFF. Written as DNA, the CDR3 is TGCAGCTCTAGAAGGTTCGATGAGCAGTTCTTC.

This clonotype appeared many times. The rearrangement links TRBV11-2 to TRBJ2-5; 11 nucleotides line up with TRBD2. Per germline, CDR1 SGHAT and CDR2 FQNNGV. The CDR3 is 19 amino acids. Germline trimming cut 6 bases from V and 4 bases from J; bases unmatched to any gene: 19. The DNA of the CDR3 is TGTGCCAGCAGTTCCGGTTTAGCGGGAGGGCCTTTTTACCCAGAGACCCAGTACTTC. Translated, it gives CASSSGLAGGPFYPETQYF. The complete variable domain, with remaining parts taken from reference TRBV11-2 and TRBJ2-5, reads EAGVAQSPRYKIIEKRQSVAFWCNPISGHATLYWYQQILGQGPKLLIQFQNNGVVDDSQLPKDRFSAERLKGVDSTLKIQPAKLEDSAVYLCASSSGLAGGPFYPETQYFGPGTRLLVL.

The sample holds a few counts of this clonotype. With a much larger clone just one base away, this may be a read error. The chain links TRBV11-3 to TRBJ2-7; no clear D gene. The CDR3 runs 16 residues. CDR1 and CDR2 (germline): SGHNT, YENEEA. V lost 0 bases, J lost 7 bases, and 19 bases lay in between. CDR3: CASSLDHEPRAWEQYF. CDR3 DNA: TGTGCCAGCAGCTTAGATCATGAGCCTAGGGCCTGGGAGCAGTACTTC.

This clonotype was picked up many times. The chain links TRBV6-5 to TRBJ2-5, with a weak D call TRBD2 (6 bases). Trimming pared 2 bases from V and 4 bases from J, leaving 11 bases between. Germline assignment: CDR1 MNHEY and CDR2 SVGAGI. This CDR3 spans 14 amino acids. CDR3 in amino acids: CASSYAGTGETQYF. CDR3 DNA: TGTGCCAGCAGTTACGCCGGGACTGGAGAGACCCAGTACTTC.

This clonotype was counted many times. The V call is TRBV25-1, the J call TRBJ1-3, with D perhaps TRBD1 (5 bases). The CDR3 spans 14 residues. Germline CDR1 reads MGHDK; CDR2 reads SYGVNS. V lost 10 bases and J 0 bases, leaving 13 bases between the germline ends. The CDR3 DNA is TGTGCCACACCGTGGGGGGACTCTGGAAACACCATATATTTT. Translating gives CATPWGDSGNTIYF.

About this clonotype itself: A junction end diverges from the germline sequence, so it may reflect a read error. The chain combines TRBV4-1 with TRBJ1-5; TRBD1 agrees at 9 bases. The CDR3 extends over 17 amino acids. CDR1 is MGHRA and CDR2 is YSYEKL in the germline V gene. Here the CDR3 reads CASSQEEGQGGNEPQHF. CDR3 sequence (DNA): TGCGCCAGCAGCCAAGAAGAGGGACAGGGCGGCAATGAGCCCCAGCATTTT.

This rearrangement joins TRBV20-1 to TRBJ2-7, with a tentative D call TRBD1 (6 bases). V shed 4 bases and J shed 6 bases, with 19 bases lying between them. Germline-derived CDR1 and CDR2 are DFQATT and SNEGSKA (reference sequence). The CDR3 totals 14 residues. The CDR3 sequence is CSAKRETGRAEQYF. The CDR3 DNA reads as TGCAGTGCTAAAAGGGAGACAGGAAGAGCCGAGCAGTACTTC.

Note on this clonotype: An end of the junction does not agree with germline; a read error may underlie this. V and J are TRBV29-1 and TRBJ2-5; D might be TRBD2 (7 bases). Germline CDR1 and CDR2: SQVTM and ANQGSEA. The CDR3 covers 13 residues. The CDR3 coding sequence is TGCAGCGTTGTACGAGGGGGGGTTGAGACCCAGGTCTTC. Protein: CSVVRGGVETQVF. The complete variable domain, with remaining parts taken from reference TRBV29-1 and TRBJ2-5, reads SAVISQKPSRDICQRGTSLTIQCQVDSQVTMMFWYRQQPGQSLTLIATANQGSEATYESGFVIDKFPISRPNLTFSTLTVSNMSPEDSSIYLCSVVRGGVETQVFGPGTRLLVL.

This clonotype appeared many times. The V call is TRBV24-1, the J call TRBJ2-2, with D perhaps TRBD1 (6 bases). CDR1 is KGHDR and CDR2 is SFDVKD in the germline V gene. The CDR3 totals 17 residues. V was trimmed by 3 bases and J by 3 bases, leaving 16 bases between them. The CDR3 loop reads CATSDNTGYFDTGELFF. CDR3 nucleotides: TGTGCCACCAGTGATAATACAGGGTATTTTGACACCGGGGAGCTGTTTTTT.

This clonotype appeared a single time. The rearrangement uses TRBV7-8 and TRBJ1-2; D not certain. CDR3 length equals 14 residues. With 0 bases removed from V and 8 bases from J, the gap between germline ends came to 13 bases. Germline CDR1 reads SGHVS; CDR2 reads FQNEAQ. The CDR3 DNA follows: TGTGCCAGCAGCTTAGCGCTAGGGCTGCAGGGCTACACCTTC. Its protein product is CASSLALGLQGYTF.

CDR3 nucleotide sequence: TGTGCCAGTAGTGACAGGGCGAACACTGAAGCTTTCTTT. Its protein product is CASSDRANTEAFF. The V and J genes are TRBV19 and TRBJ1-1; 7 bases are shared with TRBD1. CDR1 LNHDA and CDR2 SQIVND come from the germline V gene (reference sequence). The CDR3 is 13 residues long. V shed 5 bases, J shed 1 base, and the junction held 1 base outside the gene matches.

The chain uses TRBV19 and TRBJ1-6, with TRBD1 matching over 9 bases. CDR1 is LNHDA and CDR2 is SQIVND in the germline V gene (reference sequence). CDR3 length equals 16 residues. V shed 0 bases and J 13 bases; nucleotides not matched to a gene: 10. CDR3 sequence (DNA): TGTGCCAGTAGTATAGACACCGGGACAGGGTTTTCCCCCCTCCACTTT. This encodes CASSIDTGTGFSPLHF.

J is TRBJ1-6 and V is TRBV20-1; D gene ambiguous. The ends were cut back, 0 bases at V and 15 bases at J, with 12 bases in the middle. This CDR3 spans 12 amino acids. Germline CDR1 is DFQATT and CDR2 is SNEGSKA (reference sequence). In DNA, the CDR3 is TGCAGTGCTAGAGATCCTTTCCGGGACCTCCACTTT. Protein sequence: CSARDPFRDLHF.